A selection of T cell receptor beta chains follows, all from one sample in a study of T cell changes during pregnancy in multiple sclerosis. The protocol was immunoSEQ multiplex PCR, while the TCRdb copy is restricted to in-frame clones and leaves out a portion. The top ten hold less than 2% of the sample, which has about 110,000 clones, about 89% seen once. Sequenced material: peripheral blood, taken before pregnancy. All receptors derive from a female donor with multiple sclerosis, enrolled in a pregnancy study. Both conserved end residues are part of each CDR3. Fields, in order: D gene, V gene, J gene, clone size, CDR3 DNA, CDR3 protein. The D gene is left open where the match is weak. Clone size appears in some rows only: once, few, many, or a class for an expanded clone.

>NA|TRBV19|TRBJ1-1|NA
TGTGCCAGTAGTATGTGGGGCAAGGGGAAGAACACTGAAGCTTTCTTT
CASSMWGKGKNTEAFF
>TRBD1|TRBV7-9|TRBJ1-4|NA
TGTGCCAGCAGCTCCCGGAAACGGGACAGGGGCCTAGCTAATGAAAAACTGTTTTTT
CASSSRKRDRGLANEKLFF
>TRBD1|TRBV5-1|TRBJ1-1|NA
TGCGCCAGCAGCCCAAGGGCGCCAGGGGGCACTGAAGCTTTCTTT
CASSPRAPGGTEAFF
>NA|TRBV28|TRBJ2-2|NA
TGTGCCAGCAGTTTTAGGCGGGAGAACACCGGGGAGCTGTTTTTT
CASSFRRENTGELFF
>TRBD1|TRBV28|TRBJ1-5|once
TGTGCCAGCAGACTACCAAGGGACAGGGTATCTGGCAATCAGCCCCAGCATTTT
CASRLPRDRVSGNQPQHF
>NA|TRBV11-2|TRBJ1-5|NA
TGTGCCAGCAGCCCTAACAGGGTCGGCAATCAGCCCCAGCATTTT
CASSPNRVGNQPQHF
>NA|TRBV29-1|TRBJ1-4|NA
TGCAGCGTCGGACAAGCAACTAATGAAAAACTGTTTTTT
CSVGQATNEKLFF
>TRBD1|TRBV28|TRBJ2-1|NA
TGTGCCAGCAGCCAGGGGGATCTCGGACAGAAGCAGTTCTTC
CASSQGDLGQKQFF
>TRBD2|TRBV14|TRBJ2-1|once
TGTGCCAGCAGCCAAGAAGGCCTAGCGGGGGCCACACGGAGCAATGAGCAGTTCTTC
CASSQEGLAGATRSNEQFF
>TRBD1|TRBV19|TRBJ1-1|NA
TGTGCCAGTAGTATAAGTCCGGGACAGGGTGTTGAAGCTTTCTTT
CASSISPGQGVEAFF
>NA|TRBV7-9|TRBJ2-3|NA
TGTGCCAGCAGCTTAGCGGGCAGCACAGATACGCAGTATTTT
CASSLAGSTDTQYF
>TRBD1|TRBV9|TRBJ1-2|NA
TGTGCCAGCAGCGTGGGGGGACAGCAGGGGCCGTACGGCTACACCTTC
CASSVGGQQGPYGYTF
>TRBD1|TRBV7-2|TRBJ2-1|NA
TGTGCCAGCAGCTCGGTTGGGACAGGGTACCGTGAGCAGTTCTTC
CASSSVGTGYREQFF
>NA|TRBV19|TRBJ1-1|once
TGTGCCAGTATGATAAAACAGGGTCTGAACACTGAAGCTTTCTTT
CASMIKQGLNTEAFF
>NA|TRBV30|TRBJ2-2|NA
TGTGCCTGGAGGTCGGGGGCCGGGGAGCTGTTTTTT
CAWRSGAGELFF
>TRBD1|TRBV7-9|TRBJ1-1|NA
TGTGCCAGCAGCCCGAAGGGACAGATGAACACTGAAGCTTTCTTT
CASSPKGQMNTEAFF